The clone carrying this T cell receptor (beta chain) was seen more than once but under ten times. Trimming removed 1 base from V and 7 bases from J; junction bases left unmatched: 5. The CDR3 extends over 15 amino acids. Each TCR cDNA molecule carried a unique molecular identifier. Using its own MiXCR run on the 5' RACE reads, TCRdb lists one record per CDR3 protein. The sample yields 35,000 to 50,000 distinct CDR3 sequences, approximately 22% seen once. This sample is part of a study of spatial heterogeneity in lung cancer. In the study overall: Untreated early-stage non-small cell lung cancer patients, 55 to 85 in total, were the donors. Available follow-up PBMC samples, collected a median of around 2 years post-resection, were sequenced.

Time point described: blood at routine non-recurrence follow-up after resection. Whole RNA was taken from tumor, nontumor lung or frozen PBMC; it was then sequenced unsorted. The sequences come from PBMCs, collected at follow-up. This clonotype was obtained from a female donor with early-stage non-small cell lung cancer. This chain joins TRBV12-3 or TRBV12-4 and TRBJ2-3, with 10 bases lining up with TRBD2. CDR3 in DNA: TGTGCCAGCAGTTTAGGTAGCGGGGGGCTGAATACGCAGTATTTT. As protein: CASSLGSGGLNTQYF.